Following are 26 T cell receptor beta chains from one sample sequenced in a study of T cell responses to AZD1222 COVID-19 vaccine. Only in-frame clones appear in the TCRdb table, and some are missing; sequencing was by immunoSEQ multiplex PCR. The data contain under 200,000 clones, around 90% of them singletons. This specimen was peripheral blood, taken on day 0 of AZD1222 vaccination. These receptors originate from an adult in good health.

The chain recombines TRBV10-3 with TRBJ1-2; the D gene is possibly TRBD1 (6 bases). Germline values: CDR1 ENHRY, CDR2 SYGVKD. Trimming pared 5 bases from V and 3 bases from J, leaving 10 bases between. The CDR3 extends over 13 amino acids. CDR3 DNA: TGTGCCATCAGTCCGGGACACGACTATGGCTACACCTTC. Amino acids: CAISPGHDYGYTF.

This chain joins TRBV5-1 and TRBJ2-3; D may be TRBD2 (5 bases). Germline V gene lookup returns CDR1 SGHRS and CDR2 YFSETQ. V gave up 1 base and J gave up 6 bases, with 18 bases separating them. The CDR3 loop spans 16 amino acids. CDR3 residues: CASSLYVGSTSDTQYF. The CDR3 bases are TGCGCCAGCAGCTTGTATGTAGGGAGTACATCCGATACGCAGTATTTT. Combining the CDR3 with reference TRBV5-1 and TRBJ2-3 gives the whole variable domain KAGVTQTPRYLIKTRGQQVTLSCSPISGHRSVSWYQQTPGQGLQFLFEYFSETQRNKGNFPGRFSGRQFSNSRSEMNVSTLELGDSALYLCASSLYVGSTSDTQYFGPGTRLTVL.

The V and J genes are TRBV7-9 and TRBJ2-7; no definite D call. The CDR3 is made up of 13 amino acids. From germline, CDR1 is SEHNR and CDR2 FQNEAQ (reference sequence). Between the trimmed V and J ends, which lost 5 bases and 7 bases, there was a span of 15 bases. CDR3 sequence reads: CASSLPPVGEQYF. The CDR3 DNA is TGTGCCAGCAGCCTCCCCCCGGTGGGGGAGCAGTACTTC.

The chain combines TRBV7-8 with TRBJ2-7; no clear D gene. The V gene lost 1 base and the J gene lost 6 bases, with 7 bases spanning the gap. The CDR3 has 12 residues. Germline V gene data show CDR1 as SGHVS and CDR2 as FQNEAQ. Here the CDR3 reads CASSLGPLEQYF. The CDR3 DNA sequence: TGTGCCAGCAGCTTAGGGCCCCTCGAGCAGTACTTC.

The sample holds one count of this clone. This chain joins TRBV5-4 and TRBJ2-3; the D gene is possibly TRBD2 (6 bases). The V end was cut by 0 bases, the J end by 2 bases, with 13 bases between. The CDR3 has 16 amino acids. Germline loops: CDR1 SGHNT, CDR2 YYREEE (reference sequence). The chain's CDR3 is CASSLAGGDYTDTQYF. The CDR3 coding sequence is TGTGCCAGCAGCTTGGCCGGGGGAGATTACACAGATACGCAGTATTTT.

The chain employs TRBV7-9 and TRBJ1-1, with D possibly TRBD1 on 6 matching bases. The CDR3 is made up of 16 amino acids. V was clipped by 5 bases and J by 6 bases, with 22 bases between them. Germline V CDR1 and CDR2: SEHNR, FQNEAQ (reference sequence). The CDR3, as DNA: TGTGCCAGCAGCCCCAGGGGCGGTGTCCTCTCGGCTGAAGCTTTCTTT. This sequence encodes CASSPRGGVLSAEAFF.

The chain uses TRBV5-4 and TRBJ2-2; tentative D call: TRBD2 (5 bases). Germline loops: CDR1 SGHNT, CDR2 YYREEE (reference sequence). The length of the CDR3 is 16 residues. The V and J ends lost 0 bases and 2 bases respectively, with 11 bases between them. CDR3 sequence: CASSLAPRLNTGELFF. The CDR3 coding sequence is TGTGCCAGCAGCTTGGCTCCCCGACTAAACACCGGGGAGCTGTTTTTT.

J is TRBJ2-7 and V is TRBV3-1 (or the pseudogene TRBV3-2); TRBD2 matches at 13 bases. The J segment lost 2 bases and the V segment lost 4 bases, leaving 11 bases of the junction unmatched. CDR1 and CDR2 from the germline V gene are LGHDT and YNNKEL (reference sequence). This CDR3 is 18 amino acids long. CDR3 loop: CASSRITGTSGTPYEQYF. CDR3 bases: TGTGCCAGCAGCCGTATCACGGGGACTAGCGGGACCCCCTACGAGCAGTACTTC.

This chain uses TRBV5-1 with TRBJ1-5, with D perhaps matching TRBD1 (5 bases). Germline V gene data show CDR1 as SGHRS and CDR2 as YFSETQ. This CDR3 has 12 residues. V shed 5 bases and J shed 9 bases, with 12 bases lying between them. The CDR3 protein is CASRGSQGPQHF. The CDR3 nucleotides read TGCGCCAGCAGGGGCAGCCAGGGGCCCCAGCATTTT.

This clone was seen once. This rearrangement joins TRBV6-2 or TRBV6-3 to TRBJ1-2; D gene uncertain. Germline-derived CDR1 and CDR2 are MNHEY and SVGEGT. The V end was cut by 4 bases, the J end by 2 bases, with 8 bases between. The CDR3 is 13 amino acids. CDR3 nucleotide sequence: TGTGCCAGCAGTTCAGGACGGAACTATGGCTACACCTTC. It codes for CASSSGRNYGYTF.

The chain employs TRBV28 and TRBJ2-7; TRBD2 aligns across 8 bases. Germline trimming cut 2 bases from V and 3 bases from J; bases unmatched to any gene: 6. The CDR3 sequence is 15 residues long. Germline V CDR1 and CDR2: MDHEN, SYDVKM. The CDR3 bases are TGTGCCAGCAGTTTAAGCGGGAGCCAGGACTACGAGCAGTACTTC. Its protein product is CASSLSGSQDYEQYF.

The chain employs TRBV27 and TRBJ1-5, with D hard to call. V was trimmed by 2 bases and J by 7 bases, leaving 9 bases between them. This CDR3 is built from 13 residues. Germline V gene sequence: CDR1 MNHEY, CDR2 SMNVEV (reference sequence). The CDR3 is CASSLGFNQPQHF. The CDR3 DNA reads TGTGCCAGCAGTTTAGGTTTCAACCAGCCCCAGCATTTT.

The rearrangement links TRBV10-2 to TRBJ2-7; no firm D call. The CDR3 has 12 residues. V dropped 8 bases and J dropped 0 bases, with 8 bases sitting between them. Germline CDR1 WSHSY, CDR2 SAAADI. The CDR3 DNA reads TGCGCCAGCTGTCAGAGCTCCTACGAGCAGTACTTC. It codes for CASCQSSYEQYF.

The genes are TRBV27 and TRBJ2-7; 7 bases map to TRBD2. The germline V gene has CDR1 MNHEY and CDR2 SMNVEV (reference sequence). V gave up 5 bases and J gave up 3 bases; unmatched junction bases: 10. This CDR3 is 15 amino acids long. This CDR3 is CASSLPGRANYEQYF. The CDR3 bases are TGTGCCAGCAGTCTCCCGGGGAGGGCTAACTACGAGCAGTACTTC.

J is TRBJ2-7 and V is TRBV7-3, with 14 bases aligning to TRBD2. V gave up 1 base and J gave up 9 bases; unmatched junction bases: 8. Germline assignment: CDR1 SGHTA and CDR2 FQGTGA. The CDR3 sequence is 16 residues long. The CDR3, as DNA: TGTGCCAGCAGCTTAATGGGGACTAGCGGGAGTGTAGTGCAGTACTTC. Translating it yields CASSLMGTSGSVVQYF.

This clone was seen just once. V and J are TRBV20-1 and TRBJ1-2, with D unclear. There are 14 residues in the CDR3. V was trimmed by 3 bases and J by 2 bases, leaving 13 bases between them. Germline V gives CDR1 DFQATT, CDR2 SNEGSKA (reference sequence). CDR3 protein: CSASPGRTNYGYTF. Written as DNA, the CDR3 is TGCAGTGCTAGTCCTGGACGCACAAACTATGGCTACACCTTC.

This chain connects TRBV7-9 to TRBJ2-7, with no clear D. Germline V gene data show CDR1 as SEHNR and CDR2 as FQNEAQ (reference sequence). CDR3 length: 17 residues. Trimming took 5 bases from V and 0 from J, leaving 20 bases between them. CDR3 region: CASSPPHSRLSSYEQYF. The CDR3 DNA reads as TGTGCCAGCAGCCCCCCGCATTCTAGATTAAGCTCCTACGAGCAGTACTTC.

CDR3 in amino acids: CASSDRLKNQPQHF. The CDR3 DNA follows: TGTGCCAGCAGTGACAGGTTAAAGAATCAGCCCCAGCATTTT. This chain links TRBV2 with TRBJ1-5; D is unresolved. Germline CDR1 SNHLY, CDR2 FYNNEI. Trimming cost V 3 bases and J 4 bases, with 10 bases left between them. The length of the CDR3 is 14 residues. Full variable domain (rest looked up from reference TRBV2 and TRBJ1-5): EPEVTQTPSHQVTQMGQEVILRCVPISNHLYFYWYRQILGQKVEFLVSFYNNEISEKSEIFDDQFSVERPDGSNFTLKIRSTKLEDSAMYFCASSDRLKNQPQHFGDGTRLSIL.

V and J are TRBV18 and TRBJ1-3; 9 bases align to TRBD1. The CDR3 runs 18 residues. V lost 3 bases and J lost 0; bases outside the gene matches: 9. CDR1 is KGHSH and CDR2 is LQKENI in the germline V gene. The CDR3 loop is CASSPLPQGAPSGNTIYF. The CDR3, as DNA: TGTGCCAGCTCACCGCTACCACAGGGGGCGCCCTCTGGAAACACCATATATTTT.

V and J are TRBV6-2 or TRBV6-3 and TRBJ2-5; TRBD2 matches 8 bases. From germline, CDR1 is MNHEY and CDR2 SVGEGT. V lost 5 bases to trimming and J lost 4 bases; unmatched junction nucleotides: 15. CDR3 length: 17 residues. CDR3: CASSPRLLAGGTETQYF. Written as DNA, the CDR3 is TGTGCCAGCAGTCCACGCCTACTGGCGGGGGGAACAGAGACCCAGTACTTC.

The gene calls are TRBV12-3 or TRBV12-4 and TRBJ2-3; no reliable D call. The V gene lost 8 bases and the J gene lost 2 bases, with 5 bases spanning the gap. This CDR3 contains 11 residues. The CDR3 loop reads CASRYTDTQYF. CDR3 DNA sequence: TGTGCCAGCCGCTACACAGATACGCAGTATTTT.

V is TRBV9 and J is TRBJ1-1, with 7 bases aligning to TRBD1. This CDR3 region has 17 residues. Losses at the gene ends were 2 bases for V and 1 base for J; bases not matched to a gene: 11. The germline CDR1 and CDR2 sequences are SGDLS and YYNGEE. The CDR3 loop reads CASSVRDRIEQNTEAFF. DNA for the CDR3: TGTGCCAGCAGCGTCCGGGACAGAATAGAACAGAACACTGAAGCTTTCTTT.

The V call is TRBV9, the J call TRBJ2-2; weak D call: TRBD1 (5 bases). Germline V gene sequence: CDR1 SGDLS, CDR2 YYNGEE. Trimming cost V 0 bases and J 7 bases, with 7 bases left between them. The CDR3 is 13 amino acids. CDR3 coding DNA: TGTGCCAGCAGCGTAGATGGACACGGGGAGCTGTTTTTT. This gives the protein CASSVDGHGELFF.

In DNA, the CDR3 is TGTGCCAGCAGCTCCACCCGGGGGGGGACCGGGGAGCTGTTTTTT. It is translated as CASSSTRGGTGELFF. The chain uses TRBV7-3 and TRBJ2-2; 8 bases align to TRBD2. CDR3 length: 15 amino acids. V trimming: 4 bases; J trimming: 5 bases; junction bases outside the gene matches: 6. Germline CDR1 reads SGHTA; CDR2 reads FQGTGA.

The chain uses TRBV27 and TRBJ1-6; TRBD1 aligns across 9 bases. Per the germline V gene, CDR1 is MNHEY and CDR2 is SMNVEV (reference sequence). V lost 6 bases, J lost 13 bases, and 4 bases stayed unmatched. The CDR3 consists of 12 residues. CDR3 bases: TGTGCCAGCAGGGGGACAGGGAATCCCCTCCACTTT. Residues: CASRGTGNPLHF.

The chain combines TRBV12-3 or TRBV12-4 with TRBJ2-7; D gene uncertain. Between the trimmed V and J ends, which lost 3 bases and 9 bases, there was a span of 15 bases. The CDR3 is 13 residues long. The CDR3 protein is CASSFASTIGQYF. CDR3 nucleotides: TGTGCCAGCAGTTTTGCATCTACGATTGGGCAGTACTTC.